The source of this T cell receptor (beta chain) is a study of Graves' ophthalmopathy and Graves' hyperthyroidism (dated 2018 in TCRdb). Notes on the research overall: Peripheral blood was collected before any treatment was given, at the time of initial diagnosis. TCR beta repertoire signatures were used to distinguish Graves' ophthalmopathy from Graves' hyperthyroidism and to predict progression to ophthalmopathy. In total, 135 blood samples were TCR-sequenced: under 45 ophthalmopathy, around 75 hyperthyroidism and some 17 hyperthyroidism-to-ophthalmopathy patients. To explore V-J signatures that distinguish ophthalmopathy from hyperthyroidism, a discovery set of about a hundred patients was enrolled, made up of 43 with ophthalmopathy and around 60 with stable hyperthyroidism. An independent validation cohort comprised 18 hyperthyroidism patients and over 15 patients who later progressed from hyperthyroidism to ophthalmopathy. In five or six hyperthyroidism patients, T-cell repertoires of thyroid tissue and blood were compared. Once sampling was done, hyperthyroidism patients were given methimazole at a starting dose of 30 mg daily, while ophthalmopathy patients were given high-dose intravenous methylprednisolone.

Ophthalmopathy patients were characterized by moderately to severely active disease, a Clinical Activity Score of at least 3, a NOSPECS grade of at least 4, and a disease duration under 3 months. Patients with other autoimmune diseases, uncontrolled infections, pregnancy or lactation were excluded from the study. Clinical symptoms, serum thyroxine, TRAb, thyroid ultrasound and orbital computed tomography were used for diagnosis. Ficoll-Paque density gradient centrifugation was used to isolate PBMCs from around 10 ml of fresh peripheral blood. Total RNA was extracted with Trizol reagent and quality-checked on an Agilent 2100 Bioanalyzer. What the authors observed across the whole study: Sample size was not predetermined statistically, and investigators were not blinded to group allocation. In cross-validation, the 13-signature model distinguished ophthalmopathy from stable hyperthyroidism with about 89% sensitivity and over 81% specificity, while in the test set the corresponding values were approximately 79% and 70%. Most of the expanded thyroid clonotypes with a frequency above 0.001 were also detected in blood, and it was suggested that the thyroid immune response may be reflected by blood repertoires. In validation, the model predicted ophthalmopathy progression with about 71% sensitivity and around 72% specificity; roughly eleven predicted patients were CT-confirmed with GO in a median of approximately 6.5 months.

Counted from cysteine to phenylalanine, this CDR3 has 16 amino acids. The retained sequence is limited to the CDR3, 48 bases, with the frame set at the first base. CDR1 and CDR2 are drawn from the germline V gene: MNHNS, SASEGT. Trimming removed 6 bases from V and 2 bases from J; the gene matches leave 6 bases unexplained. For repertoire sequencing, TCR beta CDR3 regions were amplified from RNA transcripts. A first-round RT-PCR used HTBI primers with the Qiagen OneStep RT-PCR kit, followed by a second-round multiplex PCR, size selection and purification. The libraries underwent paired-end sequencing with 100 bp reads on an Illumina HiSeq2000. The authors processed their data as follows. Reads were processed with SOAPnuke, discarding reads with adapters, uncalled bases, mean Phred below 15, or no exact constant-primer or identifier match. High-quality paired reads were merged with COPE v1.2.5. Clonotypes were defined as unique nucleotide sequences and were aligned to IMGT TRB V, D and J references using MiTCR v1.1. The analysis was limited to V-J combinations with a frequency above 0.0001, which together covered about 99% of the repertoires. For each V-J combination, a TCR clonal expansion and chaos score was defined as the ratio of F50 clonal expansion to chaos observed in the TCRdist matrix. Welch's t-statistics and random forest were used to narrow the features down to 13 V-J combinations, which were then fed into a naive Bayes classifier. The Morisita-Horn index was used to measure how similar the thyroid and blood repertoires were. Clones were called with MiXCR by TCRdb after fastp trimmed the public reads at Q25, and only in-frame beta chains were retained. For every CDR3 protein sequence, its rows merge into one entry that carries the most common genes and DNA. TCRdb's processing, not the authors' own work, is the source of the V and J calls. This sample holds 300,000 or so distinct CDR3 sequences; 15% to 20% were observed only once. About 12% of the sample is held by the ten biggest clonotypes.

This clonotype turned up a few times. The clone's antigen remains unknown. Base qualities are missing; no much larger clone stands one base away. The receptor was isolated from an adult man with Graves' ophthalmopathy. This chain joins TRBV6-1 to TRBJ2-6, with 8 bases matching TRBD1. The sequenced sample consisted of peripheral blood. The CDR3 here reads CASSPDRAAGANVLTF. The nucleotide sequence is TGTGCCAGCAGCCCGGACAGGGCTGCTGGGGCCAACGTCCTGACTTTC.